This T cell receptor beta chain was identified in a study of cytomegalovirus exposure and HLA in healthy donors. Germline-derived CDR1 and CDR2 are MNHEY and SVGAGI. This CDR3 has 13 residues. V lost 5 bases to trimming and J lost 7 bases; unmatched junction nucleotides: 5. PCR employed 60 Vbeta and 13 Jbeta primers. The data were produced by immunoSEQ multiplex PCR, yet TCRdb's version contains in-frame clones alone and is incomplete. Of approximately 170,000 clones listed, 55% to 80% are singletons. This receptor was obtained from a woman between 18 and 29 years old in good health and CMV-seropositive. Sequenced material: PBMCs. The V call is TRBV6-5, the J call TRBJ1-2; 9 positions agree with TRBD1. The CDR3 is CASSTGGQRGYTF. DNA for the CDR3: TGTGCCAGCAGTACAGGGGGCCAGCGTGGCTACACCTTC.